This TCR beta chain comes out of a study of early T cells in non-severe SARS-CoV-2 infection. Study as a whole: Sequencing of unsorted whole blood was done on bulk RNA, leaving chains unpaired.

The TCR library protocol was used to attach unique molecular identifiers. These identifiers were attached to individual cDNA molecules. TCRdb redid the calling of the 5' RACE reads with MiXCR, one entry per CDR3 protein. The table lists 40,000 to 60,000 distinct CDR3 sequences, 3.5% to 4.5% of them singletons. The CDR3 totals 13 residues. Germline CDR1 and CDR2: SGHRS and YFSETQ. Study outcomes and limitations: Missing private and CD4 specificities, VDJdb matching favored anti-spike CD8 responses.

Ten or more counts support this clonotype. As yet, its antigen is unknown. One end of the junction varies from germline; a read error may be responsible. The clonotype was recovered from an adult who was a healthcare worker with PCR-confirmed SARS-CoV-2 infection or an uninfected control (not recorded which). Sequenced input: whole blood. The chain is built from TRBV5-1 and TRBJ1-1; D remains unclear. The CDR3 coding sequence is TGTGCCAGCAGCTTAGAGGGGAACACTGAAGCTTTCTTT. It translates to CASSLEGNTEAFF.